The next 3 T cell receptor beta chains were all read from a single sample in a study of blood T cell repertoires in COVID-19. Method: immunoSEQ multiplex PCR; TCRdb's copy keeps in-frame clones and lacks some. Among 300,000 or so clones listed, roughly 91% were seen once. Sequences were obtained from peripheral blood. Receptor source: a man aged 45-65 years with active or convalescent COVID-19.

This clone was seen a single time. The chain uses TRBV19 and TRBJ1-5; 7 bases agree with TRBD1. The CDR3 sequence is 15 residues long. The trim removed 4 bases at V and 5 bases at J, leaving 8 bases unmatched. Germline loops: CDR1 LNHDA, CDR2 SQIVND (reference sequence). The CDR3 DNA sequence: TGTGCCAGTAGTACCGGGACAGATGAATATCAGCCCCAGCATTTT. This translates into CASSTGTDEYQPQHF.

The chain links TRBV27 to TRBJ1-5; D is possibly TRBD1 (5 bases). Germline CDR1 and CDR2: MNHEY and SMNVEV (reference sequence). This CDR3 is 15 amino acids long. The V and J ends lost 4 bases and 0 bases respectively, with 10 bases between them. CDR3 nucleotides: TGTGCCAGCAGTTCGGAGGGGTATAGCAATCAGCCCCAGCATTTT. Protein sequence: CASSSEGYSNQPQHF.

This rearrangement joins TRBV6-5 to TRBJ1-5; D gene uncertain. Germline lookup yields CDR1 MNHEY and CDR2 SVGAGI. V gave up 6 bases and J gave up 10 bases, with 19 bases separating them. This CDR3 spans 14 amino acids. The DNA for the CDR3 is TGTGCCAGCAGCCGGAGTAGAGGGCGCGAACCCCAGCATTTT. This translates into CASSRSRGREPQHF.